This TCR beta chain emerged from a study of blood T cell repertoires in COVID-19 (dated by TCRdb to the early 2020s). Background for the entire study: The collaborator samples originated in the United States, Italy and Spain and spanned the acute and convalescent phases of COVID-19. The prospective study material was composed of cDNA or gDNA derived from T cells, B-cell-depleted T cells, or PBMCs. The dataset comprised deeply sampled blood TCRbeta repertoires from subjects exposed to, actively infected with, or recovered from COVID-19. A freely available public database, intended as a resource for researchers studying the immune response to SARS-CoV-2, is where the repertoires were released. The samples were drawn from the first 160 participants of the ongoing ImmuneRACE study and from 950 to 1,500 subjects provided by 6 global collaborators. Nearly every sample came with metadata listing a de-identified subject ID, COVID-19 status, age in years and sex. Where HLA class I and class II types were available, the types were taken from metadata supplied by the sample provider, not from assay-based typing.

The collaborating institutions used their own protocols to collect whole blood in K2EDTA tubes. For TCRbeta analysis, collaborators shipped samples as frozen whole blood, isolated PBMCs, or DNA extracted from either of those sample types. TCRbeta CDR3 regions were amplified from genomic DNA by means of the immunoSEQ Assay, a bias-controlled multiplex PCR. Under the source paper's analysis protocol: Nucleated cell counts per sample were estimated from amplification of reference gene primers within the assay. To quantify the absolute abundance of each unique TCRbeta CDR3 rearrangement, sequence reads were collapsed and filtered. Productive Simpson clonality was computed per sample as the square root of Simpson's diversity index over productive rearrangements. The table was pulled from immuneACCESS by TCRdb, which kept in-frame rearrangements only. Such tables lose some clones; where checked, under half of the loss comes from unresolved V genes, and the rest has no known cause. V and J calls and clone size are those listed in that table; D and trimming were worked out from the DNA. This sample has 50,000 to 75,000 clones in its table, and 89% of those were observed once. The ten largest clones capture approximately 1.5% of the sample.

A remark on this clone: No antigen is known for it. No clone much larger than this one lies a single base away; base qualities are absent.

The research as a whole found: How much clinical and demographic metadata was included differed by source and by participant, and the metadata was provided uncurated.

Compared with germline, V lacks 6 bases and J lacks 6 bases; bases without a gene match: 5. CDR1 and CDR2 are read off the germline V gene as SNHLY and FYNNEI. The CDR3 starts with the cysteine, ends with the phenylalanine, and has 13 residues. Only the CDR3 DNA stays, 39 bases, in frame from base 1. This sequence was found in a man in his sixties with acute or convalescent COVID-19. The specimen was peripheral blood. Recombination linked TRBV2 to TRBJ2-7; TRBD1 matches 10 bases in the middle. In nucleotides, the sequence is TGTGCCAGCAGGAGACAGGGGGCGGGCGAGCAGTACTTC. It translates to CASRRQGAGEQYF.